These 15 T cell receptor beta chains share one sample of origin, sequenced in a study of early T cells in non-severe SARS-CoV-2 infection. TCRdb re-analysed the 5' RACE reads in MiXCR, keeping a single row per CDR3 protein. The table shows roughly 20,000 distinct CDR3 sequences, with about 4.8% occurring only once. Sequenced material: whole blood. The receptor set was obtained from an adult who was a healthcare worker with PCR-confirmed SARS-CoV-2 infection or an uninfected control (not recorded which).

This clonotype was seen at least ten times. The chain couples TRBV12-3 or TRBV12-4 to TRBJ2-1, with D maybe TRBD2 (5 bases). V shed 4 bases and J shed 6 bases, with 25 bases lying between them. This CDR3 region has 18 residues. For the CDR3, the DNA is TGTGCCAGCAGTTCCTATAGCGCGCCGGAGGTAGGTGCCAATGAGCAGTTCTTC. Translating gives CASSSYSAPEVGANEQFF.

At least ten counts were recorded for this clonotype. V and J are TRBV11-2 and TRBJ2-1; tentative D call: TRBD1 (5 bases). V gave up 5 bases and J gave up 5 bases, with 16 bases separating them. Germline V lookup: CDR1 SGHAT, CDR2 FQNNGV. CDR3 length: 15 amino acids. The CDR3 bases are TGTGCCAGCAGCCCCCCGCACCCAGGGCACAATGAGCAGTTCTTC. This encodes CASSPPHPGHNEQFF.

This clonotype was observed many times. The chain couples TRBV11-2 to TRBJ2-7; 7 bases are a match to TRBD2. Trimming cost V 3 bases and J 6 bases; bases outside gene matches: 8. The CDR3 is 14 amino acids. The V gene's germline CDR1 is SGHAT and CDR2 FQNNGV. DNA for the CDR3: TGTGCCAGCAGCTTGGGACTATTGGACCGCGAGCAGTACTTC. Protein product: CASSLGLLDREQYF.

This clonotype was observed a handful of times. The genes are TRBV3-1 and TRBJ2-5, with a tentative D call TRBD1 (5 bases). This CDR3 region has 15 residues. The V end lost 1 base, the J end lost 6 bases, and 15 bases lay between the germline ends. Germline CDR1 and CDR2: LGHDT and YNNKEL (reference sequence). Here the CDR3 reads CASSQAPDRGKTQYF. CDR3 DNA sequence: TGTGCCAGCAGCCAAGCTCCCGATAGGGGAAAGACCCAGTACTTC.

This clonotype came up many times. The rearrangement uses TRBV12-3 or TRBV12-4 and TRBJ2-1; no clear D gene. Trimming removed 6 bases from V and 7 bases from J, with 19 bases in between. The CDR3 runs to 15 residues. CDR3 sequence: CASSPPQGGKNEQFF. DNA for the CDR3: TGTGCCAGCAGCCCCCCCCAAGGTGGAAAAAATGAGCAGTTCTTC.

This clonotype was counted many times. The chain couples TRBV7-2 to TRBJ2-4, with 10 bases identical to TRBD1. Germline assignment: CDR1 SGHTA and CDR2 FQGNSA. Germline trimming cut 1 base from V and 6 bases from J; bases unmatched to any gene: 9. This CDR3 has 17 residues. The CDR3, as DNA: TGTGCCAGCAGCTTAGTCGTGGGACAGGGGTGGAGAAACATTCAGTACTTC. Translated: CASSLVVGQGWRNIQYF.

This clonotype was counted many times. The chain is built from TRBV6-2 or TRBV6-3 and TRBJ2-7; a possible D gene is TRBD1 (7 bases). Germline values: CDR1 MNHEY, CDR2 SVGEGT. The CDR3 spans 15 residues. V was clipped by 4 bases and J by 0 bases, with 13 bases between them. The CDR3 bases are TGTGCCAGCAGTTCCTGGAGGGGGCCCTCCTACGAGCAGTACGTC. It translates to CASSSWRGPSYEQYV.

The table lists this clonotype with many counts. The V call is TRBV7-9, the J call TRBJ1-2; TRBD1 matches at 10 bases. V was clipped by 3 bases and J by 0 bases; unmatched bases: 13. The CDR3 is 19 amino acids. Germline assignment: CDR1 SEHNR and CDR2 FQNEAQ (reference sequence). The DNA of the CDR3 is TGTGCCAGCAGCTTCGCCGGGACAGGGGCGTCCCAGTCTAACTATGGCTACACCTTC. This sequence encodes CASSFAGTGASQSNYGYTF.

Only a few counts were recorded for this clonotype. The J gene is TRBJ2-1, the V gene TRBV7-7, with D maybe TRBD1 (6 bases). CDR3 length equals 13 residues. CDR1 is SSHAT and CDR2 is FNYEAQ in the germline V gene (reference sequence). Trimming stripped 5 bases from V and 12 bases from J, with 17 bases between. CDR3 residues: CASSPRGSDTQFF. For the CDR3, the DNA is TGTGCCAGCAGCCCAAGGGGGTCGGACACGCAGTTCTTC.

There are a few counts of this clonotype. This chain links TRBV19 with TRBJ2-2, with D possibly TRBD1 on 5 matching bases. This CDR3 comprises 15 residues. The V gene lost 3 bases and the J gene lost 1 base, with 9 bases spanning the gap. Germline CDR1 reads LNHDA; CDR2 reads SQIVND (reference sequence). The DNA of the CDR3 is TGTGCCAGTAGTATCGGTCAGGGGAACACCGGGGAGCTGTTTTTT. Translated, it gives CASSIGQGNTGELFF.

This clonotype occurred many times. The J gene is TRBJ2-5, the V gene TRBV9; D remains ambiguous. CDR3 size: 16 residues. Germline V gene sequence: CDR1 SGDLS, CDR2 YYNGEE. Trimming shortened V by 0 bases and J by 1 base, and 13 bases separated the two germline ends. CDR3 protein: CASSVGWNPGQETQYF. The CDR3 DNA reads as TGTGCCAGCAGCGTAGGATGGAACCCAGGCCAAGAGACCCAGTACTTC.

In its sample, this clonotype ranks as medium-sized. The J gene is TRBJ2-1, the V gene TRBV4-3, with TRBD1 matching 8 bases. The CDR3 length is 14 residues. In germline, CDR1 is LGHNA, CDR2 YSLEER. Trimming at V came to 2 bases and at J to 8 bases, leaving 5 bases not matched to a gene. In DNA form, the CDR3 reads TGCGCCAGCAGCCAACGCGACAGGGGCCATGAGCAGTTCTTC. It yields the protein CASSQRDRGHEQFF.

This clonotype has ten or more counts. V gene TRBV10-2 combines with J gene TRBJ2-1, with D unresolved. CDR3 length: 15 amino acids. Trimming shortened V by 6 bases and J by 7 bases, and 19 bases separated the two germline ends. Germline CDR1 and CDR2: WSHSY and SAAADI. CDR3 loop: CASRDPAPVLNEQFF. Here the CDR3 DNA reads TGCGCCAGCAGAGATCCAGCACCCGTTCTGAATGAGCAGTTCTTC.

This clonotype was counted only a few times. The rearrangement uses TRBV4-1 and TRBJ2-7; possible D gene TRBD1, 6 bases. From germline, CDR1 is MGHRA and CDR2 YSYEKL. Deletions cut 3 bases from V and 2 bases from J, with 14 bases between. The CDR3 sequence is 15 residues long. CDR3 region: CASSQLQGSPYEQYV. CDR3 DNA sequence: TGCGCCAGCAGCCAGCTTCAGGGGTCCCCCTACGAGCAGTACGTC.

This clonotype is medium-sized. This chain uses TRBV11-2 with TRBJ2-2; 11 bases are a match to TRBD2. The CDR3 spans 16 residues. V lost 5 bases, J lost 5 bases, and 7 bases stayed unmatched. From germline, CDR1 is SGHAT and CDR2 FQNNGV. The CDR3 DNA reads as TGTGCCAGCAGCCAACTAGCGGGAGTTAGGACCGGGGAGCTGTTTTTT. Protein product: CASSQLAGVRTGELFF.